Listed below are T cell receptor beta chains from one sample, sequenced in a study of resident and recirculating memory T cells in vitiligo. Assay: immunoSEQ multiplex PCR; the TCRdb copy retains only in-frame clones and omits some. The sample holds some 70,000 clones, 91% seen once. Material: blood. The receptors come from a male donor with vitiligo. CDR3s include the opening cysteine and the closing phenylalanine or tryptophan. D genes are given only for firm matches. Rows give clone size only sometimes, using once, few, many, or a class for an expanded clone.

v_call	clone_size	d_call	j_call	cdr3_nt	cdr3_aa
TRBV19	NA	NA	TRBJ1-1	TGTGCCAGTAGTGACCACGGGGGGGCGTCGATTTTGGTGAACACTGAAGCTTTCTTT	CASSDHGGASILVNTEAFF
TRBV6-6	NA	TRBD2	TRBJ2-5	TGTGCCGTAAGGCTGACTAGCGGGGGGGTGGAGACCCAGTACTTC	CAVRLTSGGVETQYF
TRBV4-1	NA	TRBD2	TRBJ2-3	TGCGCCAGCAGCCATATCGGGACTAGCGGGGGGCAAGGAGATACGCAGTATTTT	CASSHIGTSGGQGDTQYF
TRBV27	NA	TRBD1	TRBJ2-1	TGTGCCAGCACATCGACAGGGCTTAATGAGCAGTTCTTC	CASTSTGLNEQFF
TRBV10-3	NA	TRBD1	TRBJ2-2	TGTGCCATCCGGGACAGGGGGCCGAAAGGGACCGGGGAGCTGTTTTTT	CAIRDRGPKGTGELFF
TRBV11-2	NA	TRBD1	TRBJ1-1	TGTGCCAGCAGGACCTTACAGGGGGGGGTCGGCACTGAAGCTTTCTTT	CASRTLQGGVGTEAFF
TRBV5-4	NA	NA	TRBJ2-6	TGTGCCAGCAGCTTGATTGGGGCCGGGGCCAACGTCCTGACTTTC	CASSLIGAGANVLTF
TRBV4-3	NA	NA	TRBJ1-5	TGCGCCAGCAGCCAAGATTGGGCGAGTTCAAGCAATCAGCCCCAGCATTTT	CASSQDWASSSNQPQHF
TRBV10-2	NA	NA	TRBJ1-2	TGCGCCAGCAGTGTGGAATTACAGTCGGGTCGTCCAGGGGGCTACACCTTC	CASSVELQSGRPGGYTF
TRBV5-4	NA	NA	TRBJ1-2	TGTGCCAGCAGCTTCGGGAATGGCTACACCTTC	CASSFGNGYTF
TRBV7-9	NA	NA	TRBJ1-3	TGTGCCAGCAGCACTACAGGGCCGGGATCTGGAAACACCATATATTTT	CASSTTGPGSGNTIYF
TRBV4-2	NA	NA	TRBJ2-7	TGTGCCAGCAGCCAAGGCACAGGACCCTACGAGCAGTACTTC	CASSQGTGPYEQYF
TRBV10-3	NA	TRBD2	TRBJ2-5	TGTGCCATCAGTGATCGGGGGGTACAAGAGACCCAGTACTTC	CAISDRGVQETQYF
TRBV1	NA	NA	TRBJ2-3	TGCACCAGCAGCCAAGATGAGCGGGGGGGACCAGATACGCAGTATTTT	CTSSQDERGGPDTQYF
TRBV28	once	NA	TRBJ1-2	TGTGCCAGCAGTTTATTAGTACAGAACTATGGCTACACCTTC	CASSLLVQNYGYTF
TRBV2	NA	TRBD2	TRBJ2-5	TGTGCCAGCAGCCCGAGGGCTAGCGGGGGCCAGTACCAAGAGACCCAGTACTTC	CASSPRASGGQYQETQYF
TRBV9	NA	TRBD2	TRBJ2-7	TGTGCCAGCAGCGTAGAAGCGGGGAACGGCGAGCAGTACTTC	CASSVEAGNGEQYF
TRBV29-1	NA	TRBD1	TRBJ1-3	TGCAGCGCCACGTTTCCACGGACAGGGGGAAACACCATATATTTT	CSATFPRTGGNTIYF
TRBV5-4	once	NA	TRBJ1-1	TGTGCCAGCAGCCAGCCGGACAGCTTTTTTGAAGCTTTCTTT	CASSQPDSFFEAFF
TRBV19	once	NA	TRBJ2-7	TGTGCCACATGGGACTCGGCCAACTACGAGCAGTACTTC	CATWDSANYEQYF
TRBV27	NA	NA	TRBJ1-1	TGTGCCAGCAACCCCACAGGGTCCCGTTTAATGAACACTGAAGCTTTCTTT	CASNPTGSRLMNTEAFF
TRBV29-1	NA	TRBD1	TRBJ1-1	TGCAGCGTGCTCGGGACAGGGGGCCTGACTGAAGCTTTCTTT	CSVLGTGGLTEAFF
TRBV4-1	NA	NA	TRBJ2-1	TGCGCCAGCAGCCAAGTGGATCTAGTCTCCTACAATGAGCAGTTCTTC	CASSQVDLVSYNEQFF